The 15 T cell receptor beta chains below were found in one sample sequenced in a study of blood T cell repertoires in COVID-19. Measured with immunoSEQ multiplex PCR; TCRdb has only the in-frame clones, and not every one. The profile shows about 53,000 clones, 90% of them singletons. Sequenced material: peripheral blood. All receptors come from a human donor in a cohort sampled during active COVID-19.

The chain recombines TRBV29-1 with TRBJ1-1, with unresolved D. Germline CDR1 reads SQVTM; CDR2 reads ANQGSEA. The CDR3 covers 13 residues. Trimming took off 1 base at V and 5 bases at J, with 11 bases between the two ends. The CDR3 DNA is TGCAGCGTTGAAGGCCCCGGGGAAACTGAAGCTTTCTTT. Translating gives CSVEGPGETEAFF.

The chain recombines TRBV9 with TRBJ2-3; the match to TRBD2 covers 11 bases. The ends lost 5 bases at V and 4 bases at J; junction bases unmatched: 9. Germline CDR1 is SGDLS and CDR2 is YYNGEE. The CDR3 sequence is 16 residues long. CDR3 region: CASSHPLAGDADTQYF. The CDR3 DNA sequence: TGTGCCAGCAGTCATCCACTAGCGGGAGATGCAGATACGCAGTATTTT.

In its sample, this clone was seen once. The gene calls are TRBV19 and TRBJ2-6, with D possibly being TRBD1 (6 bases). This CDR3 is built from 15 residues. CDR1 LNHDA and CDR2 SQIVND come from the germline V gene (reference sequence). V was shortened by 7 bases and J by 0 bases, with 10 bases between the two germline ends. The CDR3 is CASKTDSSGANVLTF. The CDR3 DNA reads TGTGCCAGTAAGACGGACAGCTCTGGGGCCAACGTCCTGACTTTC. Supplemented by reference TRBV19 and TRBJ2-6, the full variable domain reads DGGITQSPKYLFRKEGQNVTLSCEQNLNHDAMYWYRQDPGQGLRLIYYSQIVNDFQKGDIAEGYSVSREKKESFPLTVTSAQKNPTAFYLCASKTDSSGANVLTFGAGSRLTVL.

This clone turned up a few times. This rearrangement joins TRBV2 to TRBJ1-5; the D is unclear. Germline CDR1 and CDR2: SNHLY and FYNNEI. This CDR3 contains 12 residues. V was trimmed by 7 bases and J by 6 bases, leaving 10 bases between them. CDR3 in DNA: TGTGCCAGCAACGGTTTCGGTCAGCCCCAGCATTTT. Its protein is CASNGFGQPQHF.

The J gene is TRBJ1-1, the V gene TRBV5-6; D remains unclear. CDR1 and CDR2 (germline): SGHDT, YYEEEE. CDR3 size: 13 residues. V dropped 0 bases and J dropped 1 base, with 4 bases sitting between them. The CDR3 DNA follows: TGTGCCAGCAGCTTGGTCCGGAACACTGAAGCTTTCTTT. Amino acid sequence: CASSLVRNTEAFF. Full variable domain (missing parts from reference TRBV5-6 and TRBJ1-1): DAGVTQSPTHLIKTRGQQVTLRCSPKSGHDTVSWYQQALGQGPQFIFQYYEEEERQRGNFPDRFSGHQFPNYSSELNVNALLLGDSALYLCASSLVRNTEAFFGQGTRLTVV.

This chain connects TRBV9 to TRBJ1-6; D not resolved. Germline V gene sequence: CDR1 SGDLS, CDR2 YYNGEE. The CDR3 is 14 amino acids. V gave up 2 bases and J gave up 0 bases, with 3 bases separating them. The CDR3 nucleotides read TGTGCCAGCAGCGTCGGCTCCTATAATTCACCCCTCCACTTT. This sequence encodes CASSVGSYNSPLHF. The complete variable domain, with remaining parts taken from reference TRBV9 and TRBJ1-6, reads DSGVTQTPKHLITATGQRVTLRCSPRSGDLSVYWYQQSLDQGLQFLIQYYNGEERAKGNILERFSAQQFPDLHSELNLSSLELGDSALYFCASSVGSYNSPLHFGNGTRLTVT.

This clone was seen more than once but under ten times. The genes are TRBV11-2 and TRBJ2-2; D might be TRBD1 (5 bases). Trimming cost V 5 bases and J 5 bases, with 9 bases left between them. The germline V gene has CDR1 SGHAT and CDR2 FQNNGV. This CDR3 comprises 13 residues. The CDR3: CASSVAGTGELFF. CDR3 DNA sequence: TGTGCCAGCAGCGTCGCAGGGACCGGGGAGCTGTTTTTT.

This clone was counted a single time. The chain joins TRBV7-9 to TRBJ1-4; no reliable D call. CDR3 size: 14 residues. Germline CDR1 reads SEHNR; CDR2 reads FQNEAQ (reference sequence). With 5 bases removed from V and 2 bases from J, the gap between germline ends came to 9 bases. The CDR3 loop reads CASSAVVTNEKLFF. CDR3 sequence (DNA): TGTGCCAGCAGCGCTGTAGTCACTAATGAAAAACTGTTTTTT.

The J gene is TRBJ2-7, the V gene TRBV5-1; tentatively, D is TRBD2 (6 bases). Germline V gene lookup returns CDR1 SGHRS and CDR2 YFSETQ. This CDR3 has 15 amino acids. The ends were cut back, 0 bases at V and 0 bases at J, with 10 bases in the middle. As DNA, the CDR3 is TGCGCCAGCAGCTTGGACGCGGGGAGCTCCTACGAGCAGTACGTC. This translates into CASSLDAGSSYEQYV.

This chain links TRBV13 with TRBJ2-5; D remains unclear. Germline assignment: CDR1 PRHDT and CDR2 FYEKMQ (reference sequence). The CDR3 covers 14 residues. Trimming took 1 base from V and 7 from J, leaving 13 bases between them. CDR3 sequence: CASSLEASVGTQYF. The CDR3 coding sequence is TGTGCCAGCAGCTTAGAAGCATCGGTCGGGACCCAGTACTTC.

The chain joins TRBV2 to TRBJ2-7, with TRBD2 matching over 7 bases. J gave up 0 bases and V 7 bases, and 6 bases lay outside the gene matches. CDR1 and CDR2 from the germline V gene are SNHLY and FYNNEI. This CDR3 is 14 amino acids long. The CDR3 reads CASMAGVVSYEQYF. The CDR3 DNA reads as TGTGCCAGCATGGCGGGAGTGGTCTCCTACGAGCAGTACTTC.

The chain has TRBV29-1 and TRBJ1-1, with D unclear. Germline lookup yields CDR1 SQVTM and CDR2 ANQGSEA. This CDR3 has 10 residues. V dropped 5 bases and J dropped 2 bases, with 3 bases sitting between them. CDR3 sequence reads: CSVINTEAFF. Written as DNA, the CDR3 is TGCAGCGTTATAAACACTGAAGCTTTCTTT.

This rearrangement joins TRBV7-9 to TRBJ2-3, with no clear D. The germline V gene has CDR1 SEHNR and CDR2 FQNEAQ (reference sequence). The CDR3 has 14 amino acids. V lost 11 bases and J lost 2, with 17 bases in between. CDR3 in amino acids: CAGEVALHTDTQYF. CDR3 nucleotide sequence: TGTGCCGGTGAGGTAGCACTTCACACAGATACGCAGTATTTT.

The chain uses TRBV13 and TRBJ1-1, with 8 bases that match TRBD1. The CDR3 has 15 residues. V shed 8 bases and J 1 base; nucleotides not matched to a gene: 9. The germline gives CDR1 PRHDT, CDR2 FYEKMQ (reference sequence). The CDR3 region has the DNA TGTGCCAGCCTTAGAGGACAGGGCGCGAACACTGAAGCTTTCTTT. Its protein product is CASLRGQGANTEAFF.

The chain carries TRBV28 and TRBJ2-1; 8 nucleotides match TRBD2. The germline V gene has CDR1 MDHEN and CDR2 SYDVKM. After removal of 1 base from V and 4 bases from J, the junction contained 6 bases not matched to a gene. The CDR3 contains 16 residues. The CDR3, as DNA: TGTGCCAGCAGTTTATATGGCGGGAGGAAGTACAATGAGCAGTTCTTC. Translation gives CASSLYGGRKYNEQFF.